The 29 T cell receptor beta chains listed next were all sequenced from one sample in a study of T cells in Graves' hyperthyroidism and ophthalmopathy. Researchers took RNA transcripts and amplified the TCR beta CDR3 regions from them. HTBI primers were used for first-round RT-PCR of the TCR CDR3. TCRdb reprocessed the multiplex PCR reads via MiXCR and lists one record per CDR3 protein. This sample has about 250,000 distinct CDR3 sequences, with about 20% found just once. Sequenced input: blood. These receptors were obtained from a man aged 25 to 45 with Graves' ophthalmopathy.

V and J are TRBV11-2 and TRBJ2-7; weak D call: TRBD1 (5 bases). CDR3 size: 14 residues. Deletions cut 0 bases from V and 7 bases from J, with 13 bases between. Germline V CDR1 and CDR2: SGHAT, FQNNGV. DNA for the CDR3: TGTGCCAGCAGCTTAGAAAGGGGCGCCGGGGAGCAGTACTTC. Translation gives CASSLERGAGEQYF.

This clonotype was counted many times. The chain combines TRBV3-1 with TRBJ2-2; tentatively, D is TRBD2 (6 bases). The V end was cut by 2 bases, the J end by 6 bases, with 13 bases between. The CDR3 runs 15 residues. In germline, CDR1 is LGHDT, CDR2 YNNKEL (reference sequence). The CDR3: CASSQKHLASGELFF. The CDR3 DNA reads TGTGCCAGCAGCCAAAAACATCTAGCGTCCGGGGAGCTGTTTTTT.

This clonotype was seen more than once but under ten times. V usage is TRBV14 and J usage is TRBJ2-5, with TRBD2 matching over 10 bases. V lost 0 bases, J lost 2 bases, and 3 bases stayed unmatched. The CDR3 length is 16 residues. Germline assignment: CDR1 SGHDN and CDR2 FVKESK. The CDR3 reads CASSQDTSGIQETQYF. In nucleotides, the CDR3 is TGTGCCAGCAGCCAAGATACTAGCGGGATTCAAGAGACCCAGTACTTC.

This clonotype was found a few times. The chain's CDR3 is CASSFGGGSYEQYF. CDR3 nucleotide sequence: TGTGCCAGCAGCTTCGGGGGCGGTTCCTACGAGCAGTACTTC. The genes are TRBV7-9 and TRBJ2-7; D possibly uses TRBD1 or TRBD2 (6 bases each). Germline V CDR1 and CDR2: SEHNR, FQNEAQ (reference sequence). This CDR3 is 14 amino acids long. V lost 3 bases and J lost 1, with 10 bases in between.

This clonotype was recorded a few times. The chain uses TRBV15 and TRBJ1-1; D possibly corresponds to TRBD1 (5 bases). Between the trimmed V and J ends, which lost 0 bases and 6 bases, there was a span of 14 bases. The CDR3 spans 15 residues. CDR1 is LNHNV, CDR2 YYDKDF, per germline (reference sequence). The CDR3 nucleotides read TGTGCCACCAGCAGAGACAGGGCCTTGGGGCCTGAAGCTTTCTTT. Amino acids: CATSRDRALGPEAFF.

In this sample, this clonotype turned up many times. V gene TRBV7-8 combines with J gene TRBJ2-1; the match to TRBD2 covers 11 bases. V was pared by 4 bases and J by 8 bases, with 7 bases of the junction left unmatched. In germline, CDR1 is SGHVS, CDR2 FQNEAQ. The CDR3 runs 15 residues. CDR3 nucleotides: TGTGCCAGCAGCTCGGCTAGCGGGGGGATCGATGAGCAGTTCTTC. Protein product: CASSSASGGIDEQFF.

This clonotype has a handful of counts. The chain couples TRBV3-1 to TRBJ2-4, with no clear D. Germline V gene data show CDR1 as LGHDT and CDR2 as YNNKEL (reference sequence). Trimming removed 1 base from V and 5 bases from J, with 3 bases in between. The CDR3 loop spans 12 amino acids. Here the CDR3 DNA reads TGTGCCAGCAGCCAAGGCCAAAACATTCAGTACTTC. It codes for CASSQGQNIQYF. Full variable domain (remainder filled in from reference TRBV3-1 and TRBJ2-4): DTAVSQTPKYLVTQMGNDKSIKCEQNLGHDTMYWYKQDSKKFLKIMFSYNNKELIINETVPNRFSPKSPDKAHLNLHINSLELGDSAVYFCASSQGQNIQYFGAGTRLSVL.

The rearrangement links TRBV24-1 to TRBJ2-2; D is possibly TRBD2 (6 bases). The V and J ends lost 2 bases and 1 base respectively, with 7 bases between them. The CDR3 length is 15 residues. Germline loops: CDR1 KGHDR, CDR2 SFDVKD. CDR3 region: CATSDWRGNTGELFF. The DNA for the CDR3 is TGTGCCACCAGTGATTGGCGGGGGAACACCGGGGAGCTGTTTTTT.

This rearrangement joins TRBV6-1 to TRBJ2-6; TRBD2 is a possible D gene (5 bases). This CDR3 is 13 amino acids long. Germline CDR1 is MNHNS and CDR2 is SASEGT. The V end was cut by 8 bases, the J end by 4 bases, with 9 bases between. This CDR3 reads CASLTGGANVLTF. The CDR3 DNA sequence: TGTGCCAGCCTTACGGGGGGGGCCAACGTCCTGACTTTC.

The V and J genes are TRBV27 and TRBJ2-1; D unclear. Germline CDR1 is MNHEY and CDR2 is SMNVEV (reference sequence). CDR3 length: 13 amino acids. V was shortened by 5 bases and J by 6 bases, with 11 bases between the two germline ends. CDR3 protein: CASSPRVVNEQFF. The DNA for the CDR3 is TGTGCCAGCAGTCCACGGGTTGTCAATGAGCAGTTCTTC.

The rearrangement links TRBV7-9 to TRBJ2-4; 8 bases match TRBD1. CDR1 and CDR2 from the germline V gene are SEHNR and FQNEAQ (reference sequence). Germline trimming cut 4 bases from V and 7 bases from J; bases unmatched to any gene: 12. The CDR3 has 16 amino acids. The CDR3 DNA reads TGTGCCAGCAGCTCTATTAAGACAGGGGTGGGCAACATTCAGTACTTC. Protein: CASSSIKTGVGNIQYF.

In this sample, this clonotype turned up a few times. The rearrangement joins TRBV7-9 to TRBJ2-1; tentative D call: TRBD2 (6 bases). Germline-derived CDR1 and CDR2 are SEHNR and FQNEAQ (reference sequence). The V end lost 2 bases, the J end lost 2 bases, and 13 bases lay between the germline ends. The CDR3 runs to 16 residues. CDR3 region: CASSLLGSRTYNEQFF. For the CDR3, the DNA is TGTGCCAGCAGCTTACTCGGGAGTCGGACCTACAATGAGCAGTTCTTC.

The gene calls are TRBV20-1 and TRBJ1-1; no definite D call. CDR3 length equals 11 residues. CDR1 is DFQATT and CDR2 is SNEGSKA in the germline V gene (reference sequence). V was clipped by 6 bases and J by 11 bases, with 16 bases between them. CDR3 in DNA: TGCAGTGCCCGAACACCGCCGCCCGCTTTCTTT. As protein: CSARTPPPAFF.

This clonotype was detected a few times. The rearrangement uses TRBV6-1 and TRBJ1-2, with a possible D match to TRBD1 (6 bases). V was trimmed by 4 bases and J by 4 bases, leaving 13 bases between them. The length of the CDR3 is 14 residues. The germline gives CDR1 MNHNS, CDR2 SASEGT. The CDR3 loop is CASSVRGFSYGYTF. CDR3 in DNA: TGTGCCAGCAGTGTCAGGGGCTTCAGCTATGGCTACACCTTC.

This clonotype came up many times. V and J are TRBV20-1 and TRBJ2-3, with 7 positions matching TRBD2. The CDR3 has 15 residues. The V gene's germline CDR1 is DFQATT and CDR2 SNEGSKA (reference sequence). V was clipped by 0 bases and J by 2 bases; unmatched bases: 5. CDR3 nucleotides: TGCAGTGCTAGAGATTGGGGGGGGACCACAGATACGCAGTATTTT. Translated, it gives CSARDWGGTTDTQYF.

The rearrangement uses TRBV3-1 and TRBJ1-2; possibly TRBD1 for D (5 bases). The CDR3 sequence is 16 residues long. Trimming removed 1 base from V and 2 bases from J, with 14 bases in between. Germline V gene data show CDR1 as LGHDT and CDR2 as YNNKEL (reference sequence). In nucleotides, the CDR3 is TGTGCCAGCAGCCAAGGATATGGGGGGAGGAACTATGGCTACACCTTC. It encodes CASSQGYGGRNYGYTF.

There are a few counts of this clonotype. V gene TRBV20-1 combines with J gene TRBJ1-2; D is possibly TRBD1 (5 bases). CDR3 length: 12 residues. V lost 3 bases and J 7 bases, leaving 12 bases between the germline ends. Germline V gene lookup returns CDR1 DFQATT and CDR2 SNEGSKA (reference sequence). CDR3 nucleotides: TGCAGTGCTAGTCGGGGCTTGGGTGGCTACACCTTC. Translation: CSASRGLGGYTF.

This clonotype has only a few counts. The chain uses TRBV20-1 and TRBJ2-1, with 8 nucleotides matching TRBD2. The CDR3 is 17 residues long. J gave up 4 bases and V 0 bases, and 11 bases lay outside the gene matches. Germline V gene sequence: CDR1 DFQATT, CDR2 SNEGSKA (reference sequence). CDR3 residues: CSARDYNRTSRYNEQFF. The CDR3 DNA reads as TGCAGTGCTAGAGATTATAACAGGACTAGCAGGTACAATGAGCAGTTCTTC.

This clonotype has at least ten counts. The chain carries TRBV20-1 and TRBJ1-1; 7 bases are a match to TRBD1. CDR3 length: 14 residues. Trimming at V came to 3 bases and at J to 1 base, leaving 5 bases not matched to a gene. Germline V gene lookup returns CDR1 DFQATT and CDR2 SNEGSKA (reference sequence). CDR3 loop: CSASGDSANTEAFF. The DNA of the CDR3 is TGCAGTGCTAGTGGGGACAGTGCGAACACTGAAGCTTTCTTT.

The chain recombines TRBV6-2 or TRBV6-3 with TRBJ2-1; weak D call: TRBD1 (5 bases). Trimming removed 4 bases from V and 3 bases from J, with 13 bases in between. The CDR3 has 15 amino acids. From germline, CDR1 is MNHEY and CDR2 SVGEGT. CDR3 in DNA: TGTGCCAGCAGTTCAGACTGGACACTCTACAATGAGCAGTTCTTC. As protein: CASSSDWTLYNEQFF.

This chain connects TRBV10-3 to TRBJ2-1; D is perhaps TRBD2 (5 bases). Germline CDR1 is ENHRY and CDR2 is SYGVKD. The CDR3 has 15 residues. Trimming took off 3 bases at V and 4 bases at J, with 13 bases between the two ends. The CDR3 is CAISEETTPYNEQFF. Here the CDR3 DNA reads TGTGCCATCAGTGAAGAGACTACACCGTACAATGAGCAGTTCTTC.

This clonotype was observed many times. The rearrangement joins TRBV12-3 or TRBV12-4 to TRBJ2-1, with D perhaps being TRBD1 or TRBD2 (5 bases each). V was pared by 3 bases and J by 6 bases, with 12 bases between. CDR3 length equals 14 residues. CDR3: CASSFQGRFNEQFF. CDR3 in DNA: TGTGCCAGCAGTTTCCAGGGACGGTTCAATGAGCAGTTCTTC.

In this sample, this clonotype turned up many times. This chain connects TRBV12-3 or TRBV12-4 to TRBJ2-5; possible D gene TRBD1, 6 bases. The CDR3 has 14 residues. Trimming removed 5 bases from V and 5 bases from J, with 15 bases in between. Here the CDR3 reads CASSQGHKGETQYF. The CDR3, as DNA: TGTGCCAGCAGTCAGGGACACAAAGGGGAGACCCAGTACTTC.

This clonotype was seen at least ten times. The chain recombines TRBV6-5 with TRBJ1-5; no clear D gene. Per the germline V gene, CDR1 is MNHEY and CDR2 is SVGAGI. The CDR3 length is 15 residues. V lost 2 bases and J 0 bases, leaving 8 bases between the germline ends. CDR3 amino acids: CASSYRQDSNQPQHF. The CDR3 DNA follows: TGTGCCAGCAGTTACCGGCAGGATAGCAATCAGCCCCAGCATTTT.

This clonotype was counted many times. V usage is TRBV30 and J usage is TRBJ2-7, with no clear D. V dropped 1 base and J dropped 2 bases, with 12 bases sitting between them. The CDR3 is 14 amino acids. CDR1 GTSNPN and CDR2 SVGIG come from the germline V gene (reference sequence). The CDR3 nucleotides read TGTGCCTGGAGTGCGAGTAGCCTAACCTACGAGCAGTACTTC. Translated: CAWSASSLTYEQYF.

The chain combines TRBV12-3 or TRBV12-4 with TRBJ1-1, with D possibly being TRBD1 (6 bases). V dropped 5 bases and J dropped 8 bases, with 18 bases sitting between them. The CDR3 runs to 14 residues. CDR3 nucleotide sequence: TGTGCCAGCAGTCCAAGGACAGTAAACGTCGAAGCTTTCTTT. Its translation is CASSPRTVNVEAFF.

The sample holds many counts of this clonotype. The rearrangement uses TRBV10-3 and TRBJ2-1; either TRBD1 or TRBD2 may supply D (5 bases each). Germline V CDR1 and CDR2: ENHRY, SYGVKD. This CDR3 contains 13 residues. Trimming left V 7 bases short and J 8 bases short, with 15 bases between. The CDR3 protein is CAINGAHDDEQFF. In DNA form, the CDR3 reads TGTGCCATCAACGGGGCCCACGACGATGAGCAGTTCTTC.

This clonotype has only a few counts. The chain recombines TRBV7-8 with TRBJ2-7; 9 nucleotides align to TRBD1. The CDR3 loop spans 15 amino acids. The germline V gene has CDR1 SGHVS and CDR2 FQNEAQ. The ends lost 4 bases at V and 2 bases at J; junction bases unmatched: 6. CDR3 sequence (DNA): TGTGCCAGCAGCTCTACCGGGACAGGGACCTACGAGCAGTACTTC. Its translation is CASSSTGTGTYEQYF.

This clonotype was detected a few times. The genes are TRBV7-9 and TRBJ2-7; D might be TRBD2 (6 bases). With 6 bases removed from V and 9 bases from J, the gap between germline ends came to 12 bases. Germline CDR1 SEHNR, CDR2 FQNEAQ (reference sequence). CDR3 length equals 11 residues. CDR3 sequence reads: CASSLTSLQYF. The CDR3 DNA is TGTGCCAGCAGTTTGACTAGTTTGCAGTACTTC.